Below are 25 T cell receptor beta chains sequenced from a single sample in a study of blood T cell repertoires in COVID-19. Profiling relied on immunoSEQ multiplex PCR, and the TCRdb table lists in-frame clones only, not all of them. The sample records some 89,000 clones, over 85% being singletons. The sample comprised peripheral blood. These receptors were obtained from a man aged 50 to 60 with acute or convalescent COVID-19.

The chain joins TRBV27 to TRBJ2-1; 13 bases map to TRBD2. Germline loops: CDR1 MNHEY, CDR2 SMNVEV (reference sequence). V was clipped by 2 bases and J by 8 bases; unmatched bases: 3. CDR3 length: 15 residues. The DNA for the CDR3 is TGTGCCAGCAGTTTAACTAGCGGGAGGGTCGATGAGCAGTTCTTC. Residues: CASSLTSGRVDEQFF.

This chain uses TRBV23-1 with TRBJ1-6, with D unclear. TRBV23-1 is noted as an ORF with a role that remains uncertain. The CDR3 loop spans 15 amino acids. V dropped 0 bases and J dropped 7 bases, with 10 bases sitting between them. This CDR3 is CASSQSAELNSPLHF. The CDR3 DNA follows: TGCGCCAGCAGTCAATCAGCGGAGTTGAATTCACCCCTCCACTTT.

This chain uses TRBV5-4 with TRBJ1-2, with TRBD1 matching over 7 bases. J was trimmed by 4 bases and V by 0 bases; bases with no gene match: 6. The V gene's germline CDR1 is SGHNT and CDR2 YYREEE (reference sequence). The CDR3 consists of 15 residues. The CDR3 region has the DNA TGTGCCAGCAGCTTGGGGGGACAGCAGGGCTATGGCTACACCTTC. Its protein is CASSLGGQQGYGYTF.

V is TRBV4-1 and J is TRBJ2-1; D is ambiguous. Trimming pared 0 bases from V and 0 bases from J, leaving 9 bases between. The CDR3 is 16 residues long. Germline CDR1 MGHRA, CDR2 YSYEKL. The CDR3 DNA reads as TGCGCCAGCAGCCAAGACTTTTGGAGCTCCTACAATGAGCAGTTCTTC. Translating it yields CASSQDFWSSYNEQFF.

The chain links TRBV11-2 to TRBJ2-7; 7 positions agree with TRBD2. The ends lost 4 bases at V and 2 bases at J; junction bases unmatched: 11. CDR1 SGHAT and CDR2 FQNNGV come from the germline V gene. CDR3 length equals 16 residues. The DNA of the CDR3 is TGTGCCAGCAGCTCATATCCCGGGCTAGCGGCCTACGAGCAGTACTTC. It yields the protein CASSSYPGLAAYEQYF.

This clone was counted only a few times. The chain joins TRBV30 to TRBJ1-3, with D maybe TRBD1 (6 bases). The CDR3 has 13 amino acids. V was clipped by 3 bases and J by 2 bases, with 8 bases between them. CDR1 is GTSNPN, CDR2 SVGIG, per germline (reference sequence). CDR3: CAWSRGTGNTIYF. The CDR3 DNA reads TGTGCCTGGAGCAGGGGAACTGGAAACACCATATATTTT.

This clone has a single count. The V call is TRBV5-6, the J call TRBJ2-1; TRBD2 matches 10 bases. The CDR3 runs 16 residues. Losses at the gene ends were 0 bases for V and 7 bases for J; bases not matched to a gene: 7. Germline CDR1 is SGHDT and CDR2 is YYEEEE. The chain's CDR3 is CASSLASGGARNEQFF. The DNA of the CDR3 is TGTGCCAGCAGCTTGGCCAGCGGGGGGGCACGGAATGAGCAGTTCTTC.

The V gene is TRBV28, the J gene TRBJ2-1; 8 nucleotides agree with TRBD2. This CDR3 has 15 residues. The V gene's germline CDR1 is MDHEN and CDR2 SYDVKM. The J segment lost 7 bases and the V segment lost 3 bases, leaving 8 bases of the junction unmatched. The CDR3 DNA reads TGTGCCAGCAGTTTGGACACCCCGGGGGGGAATGAGCAGTTCTTC. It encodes CASSLDTPGGNEQFF.

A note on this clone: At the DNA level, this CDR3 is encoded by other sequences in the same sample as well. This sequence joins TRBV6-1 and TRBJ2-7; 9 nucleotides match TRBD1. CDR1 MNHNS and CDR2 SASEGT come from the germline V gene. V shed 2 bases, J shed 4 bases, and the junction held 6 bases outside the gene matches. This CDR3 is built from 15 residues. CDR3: CASSERGTGSYEQYF. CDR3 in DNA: TGTGCCAGCAGTGAACGGGGGACAGGGTCTTACGAGCAGTACTTC.

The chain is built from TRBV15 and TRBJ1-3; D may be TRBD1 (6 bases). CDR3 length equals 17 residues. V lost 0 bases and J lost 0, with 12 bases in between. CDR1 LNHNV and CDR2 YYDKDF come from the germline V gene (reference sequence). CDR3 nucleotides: TGTGCCACCAGCAGAGATCCCCTGACAGGCTCTGGAAACACCATATATTTT. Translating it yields CATSRDPLTGSGNTIYF.

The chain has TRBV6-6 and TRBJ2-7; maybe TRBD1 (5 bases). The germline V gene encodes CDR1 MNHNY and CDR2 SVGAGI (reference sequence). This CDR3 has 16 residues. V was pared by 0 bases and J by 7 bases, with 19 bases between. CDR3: CASSYSMAQGSGEQYV. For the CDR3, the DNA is TGTGCCAGCAGTTACTCGATGGCGCAGGGTAGTGGGGAGCAGTACGTC.

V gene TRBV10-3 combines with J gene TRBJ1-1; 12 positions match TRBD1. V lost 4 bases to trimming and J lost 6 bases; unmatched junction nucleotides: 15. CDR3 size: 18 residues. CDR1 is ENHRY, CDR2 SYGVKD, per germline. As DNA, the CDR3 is TGTGCCATCAGTGGGAATAGGGACAGGGGGCAGGCAGGCTCTGAAGCTTTCTTT. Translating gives CAISGNRDRGQAGSEAFF.

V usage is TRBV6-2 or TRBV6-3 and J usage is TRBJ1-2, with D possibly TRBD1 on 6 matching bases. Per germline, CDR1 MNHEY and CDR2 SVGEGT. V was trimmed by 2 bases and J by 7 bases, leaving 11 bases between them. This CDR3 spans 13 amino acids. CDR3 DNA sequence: TGTGCCAGCAGTTACCGGGGGGCGCGTGGCTACACCTTC. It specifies CASSYRGARGYTF.

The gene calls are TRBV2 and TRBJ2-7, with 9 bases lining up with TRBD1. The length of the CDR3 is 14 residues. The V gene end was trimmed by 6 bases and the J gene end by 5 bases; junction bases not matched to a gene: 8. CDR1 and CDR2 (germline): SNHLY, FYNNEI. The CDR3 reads CASSPGTGMDEQYF. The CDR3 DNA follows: TGTGCCAGCAGCCCCGGGACAGGGATGGACGAGCAGTACTTC. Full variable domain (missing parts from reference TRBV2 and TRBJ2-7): EPEVTQTPSHQVTQMGQEVILRCVPISNHLYFYWYRQILGQKVEFLVSFYNNEISEKSEIFDDQFSVERPDGSNFTLKIRSTKLEDSAMYFCASSPGTGMDEQYFGPGTRLTVT.

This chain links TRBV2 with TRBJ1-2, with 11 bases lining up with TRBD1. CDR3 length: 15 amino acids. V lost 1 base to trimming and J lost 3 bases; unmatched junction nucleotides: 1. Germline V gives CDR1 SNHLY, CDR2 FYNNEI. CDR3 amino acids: CASSEGTGGYYGYTF. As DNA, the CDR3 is TGTGCCAGCAGTGAAGGGACAGGGGGCTACTATGGCTACACCTTC.

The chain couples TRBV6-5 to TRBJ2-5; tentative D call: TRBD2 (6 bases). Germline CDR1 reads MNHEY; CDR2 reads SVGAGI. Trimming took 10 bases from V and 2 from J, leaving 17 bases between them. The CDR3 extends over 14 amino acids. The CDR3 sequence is CATRSGVGQETQYF. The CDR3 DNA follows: TGTGCCACCCGTAGCGGAGTCGGGCAAGAGACCCAGTACTTC.

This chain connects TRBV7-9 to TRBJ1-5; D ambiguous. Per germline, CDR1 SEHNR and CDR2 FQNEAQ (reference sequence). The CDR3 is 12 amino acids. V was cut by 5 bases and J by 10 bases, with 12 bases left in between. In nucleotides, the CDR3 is TGTGCCAGCAGCCTCGGAACTAACCCCCAGCATTTT. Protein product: CASSLGTNPQHF.

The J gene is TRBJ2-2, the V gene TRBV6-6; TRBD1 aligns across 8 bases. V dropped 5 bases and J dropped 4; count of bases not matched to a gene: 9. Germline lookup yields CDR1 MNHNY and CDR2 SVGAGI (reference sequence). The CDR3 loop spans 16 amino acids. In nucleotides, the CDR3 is TGTGCCAGCAGTCAATCACAGGGGGGAGGCACCGGGGAGCTGTTTTTT. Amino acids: CASSQSQGGGTGELFF.

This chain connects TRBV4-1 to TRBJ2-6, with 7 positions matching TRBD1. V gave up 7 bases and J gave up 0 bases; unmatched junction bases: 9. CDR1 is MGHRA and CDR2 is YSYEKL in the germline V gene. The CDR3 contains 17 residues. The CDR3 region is CASKLGQESSGANVLTF. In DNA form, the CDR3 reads TGCGCCAGCAAACTCGGACAGGAGTCCTCTGGGGCCAACGTCCTGACTTTC.

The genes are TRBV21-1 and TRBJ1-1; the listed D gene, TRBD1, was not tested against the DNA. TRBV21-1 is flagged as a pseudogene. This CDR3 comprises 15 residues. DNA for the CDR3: TGTGCCAGCAGCAAGAGTAGGACACTGAACACTGAAGCTTTCTTT. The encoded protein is CASSKSRTLNTEAFF.

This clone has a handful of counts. The CDR3 DNA is TGTGCCAGTAGCGCCCGGGGGACAGGGAACACCGGGGAGCTGTTTTTT. Translation gives CASSARGTGNTGELFF. The V call is TRBV19, the J call TRBJ2-2, with 8 bases fitting TRBD1. The germline V gene has CDR1 LNHDA and CDR2 SQIVND (reference sequence). Trimming took 6 bases from V and 1 from J; bases not matched to a gene: 7. This CDR3 is built from 16 residues.

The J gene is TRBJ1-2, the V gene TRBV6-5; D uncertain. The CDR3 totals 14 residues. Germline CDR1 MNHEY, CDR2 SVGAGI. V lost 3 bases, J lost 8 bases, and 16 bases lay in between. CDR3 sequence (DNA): TGTGCCAGCAGTTATGACGGCGGGCCCCTCGGCTACACCTTC. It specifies CASSYDGGPLGYTF.

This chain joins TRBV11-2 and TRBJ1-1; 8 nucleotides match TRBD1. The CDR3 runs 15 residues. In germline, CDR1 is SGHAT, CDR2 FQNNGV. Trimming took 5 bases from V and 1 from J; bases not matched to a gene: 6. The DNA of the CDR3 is TGTGCCAGCAGCAAAAACAGGGGGGGGAACACTGAAGCTTTCTTT. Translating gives CASSKNRGGNTEAFF. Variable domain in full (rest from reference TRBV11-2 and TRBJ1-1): EAGVAQSPRYKIIEKRQSVAFWCNPISGHATLYWYQQILGQGPKLLIQFQNNGVVDDSQLPKDRFSAERLKGVDSTLKIQPAKLEDSAVYLCASSKNRGGNTEAFFGQGTRLTVV.

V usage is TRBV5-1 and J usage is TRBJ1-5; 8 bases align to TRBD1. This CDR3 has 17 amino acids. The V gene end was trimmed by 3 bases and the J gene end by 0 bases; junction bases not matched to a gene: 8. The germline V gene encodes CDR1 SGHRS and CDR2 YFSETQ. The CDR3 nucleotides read TGCGCCAGCAGCTCCTGGACAGGGAGTCATAGCAATCAGCCCCAGCATTTT. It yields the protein CASSSWTGSHSNQPQHF. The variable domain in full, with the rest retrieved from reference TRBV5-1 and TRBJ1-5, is KAGVTQTPRYLIKTRGQQVTLSCSPISGHRSVSWYQQTPGQGLQFLFEYFSETQRNKGNFPGRFSGRQFSNSRSEMNVSTLELGDSALYLCASSSWTGSHSNQPQHFGDGTRLSIL.

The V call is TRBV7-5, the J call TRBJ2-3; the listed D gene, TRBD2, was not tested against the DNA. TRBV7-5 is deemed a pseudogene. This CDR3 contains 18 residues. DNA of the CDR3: TGTGCCAGAAGCTTAAGGCCGCGACTAGCGGGGGGGCCCGATACGCAGTATTTT. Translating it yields CARSLRPRLAGGPDTQYF.